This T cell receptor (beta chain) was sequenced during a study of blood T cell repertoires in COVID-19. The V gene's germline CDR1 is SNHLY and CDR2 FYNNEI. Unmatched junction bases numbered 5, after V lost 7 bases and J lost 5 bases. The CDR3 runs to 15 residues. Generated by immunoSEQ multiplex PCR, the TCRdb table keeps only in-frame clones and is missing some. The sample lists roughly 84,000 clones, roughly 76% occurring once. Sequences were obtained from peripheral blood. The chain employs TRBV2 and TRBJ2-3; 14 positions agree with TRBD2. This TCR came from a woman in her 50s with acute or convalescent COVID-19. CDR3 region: CASTRLAGGRDTQYF. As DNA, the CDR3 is TGTGCCAGCACGAGACTAGCGGGGGGGCGAGATACGCAGTATTTT. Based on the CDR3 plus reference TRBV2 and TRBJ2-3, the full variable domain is EPEVTQTPSHQVTQMGQEVILRCVPISNHLYFYWYRQILGQKVEFLVSFYNNEISEKSEIFDDQFSVERPDGSNFTLKIRSTKLEDSAMYFCASTRLAGGRDTQYFGPGTRLTVL.